This TCR beta chain is from a study of blood T cells in healthy people across ages. The CDR3 extends over 15 amino acids. V lost 5 bases and J lost 5; bases outside the gene matches: 10. Primed by a sample-barcoded 5' primer and a J-beta primer mix, a second PCR proceeded for about 6 to 12 cycles. TCRdb used MiXCR to reprocess the 5' RACE reads, holding one entry per CDR3 protein. The sample has about 1.8 million distinct CDR3 sequences, roughly 50% seen once. The source material was blood. V usage is TRBV12-3 or TRBV12-4 and J usage is TRBJ1-2, with 8 nucleotides matching TRBD1. The clonotype comes from a woman between 40 and 50 years old in good health. The CDR3 nucleotides are TGTGCCAGCAGTCTCCACCGGGACAGGTTGTATGGCTACACCTTC. Translated: CASSLHRDRLYGYTF.